Presented here are 30 T cell receptor beta chains from one specimen sequenced in a study of blood T cell repertoires in COVID-19. Here immunoSEQ multiplex PCR was the method, and the copy in TCRdb shows in-frame clones only, minus some. In the table there are 55,000 to 75,000 clones, about 81% of which are singletons. What was sequenced was peripheral blood. All receptors come from a human donor in a cohort sampled during active COVID-19.

The chain recombines TRBV10-3 with TRBJ1-2; 7 bases match TRBD1. The V gene's germline CDR1 is ENHRY and CDR2 SYGVKD. Losses at the gene ends were 6 bases for V and 4 bases for J; bases not matched to a gene: 5. This CDR3 is 13 amino acids long. This chain's CDR3 is CAIRDRAGYGYTF. DNA of the CDR3: TGTGCCATCAGAGACAGGGCGGGCTATGGCTACACCTTC.

The gene calls are TRBV28 and TRBJ2-7; TRBD1 agrees at 9 bases. Germline V gives CDR1 MDHEN, CDR2 SYDVKM. CDR3 length equals 17 residues. Trimming removed 5 bases from V and 0 bases from J; junction bases left unmatched: 11. The CDR3 nucleotides read TGTGCCAGCAGTCCATACACCACGGGACAGGGCTCCTACGAGCAGTACTTC. As protein: CASSPYTTGQGSYEQYF. Together with reference TRBV28 and TRBJ2-7, the CDR3 gives the full variable domain: DVKVTQSSRYLVKRTGEKVFLECVQDMDHENMFWYRQDPGLGLRLIYFSYDVKMKEKGDIPEGYSVSREKKERFSLILESASTNQTSMYLCASSPYTTGQGSYEQYFGPGTRLTVT.

This clone was picked up a small number of times. This rearrangement joins TRBV21-1 to TRBJ2-1; TRBD1 is the table's D call and was not checked against the DNA. TRBV21-1 is a pseudogene locus. This CDR3 has 10 amino acids. The CDR3 reads CARQYNEQFF. DNA for the CDR3: TGTGCCAGACAATACAATGAGCAGTTCTTC.

CDR3 DNA sequence: TGTGCCACCAGCGAGGACTATCAAGAGACCCAGTACTTC. This encodes CATSEDYQETQYF. This chain joins TRBV15 and TRBJ2-5; D possibly corresponds to TRBD2 (6 bases). Trimming removed 5 bases at V and 2 bases at J, with 9 bases between. Looked up from germline, CDR1 is LNHNV and CDR2 is YYDKDF (reference sequence). The CDR3 is 13 amino acids.

The V gene is TRBV28, the J gene TRBJ2-3; TRBD2 matches 13 bases. V lost 6 bases and J lost 4; bases outside the gene matches: 19. Germline V gene data show CDR1 as MDHEN and CDR2 as SYDVKM. CDR3 length equals 20 residues. The CDR3 protein is CASSSPPTLAGGPVADTQYF. DNA of the CDR3: TGTGCCAGCAGCTCCCCGCCGACACTAGCGGGAGGGCCCGTGGCAGATACGCAGTATTTT.

This rearrangement joins TRBV7-9 to TRBJ2-2; TRBD1 matches at 7 bases. V was pared by 5 bases and J by 13 bases, with 7 bases of the junction left unmatched. This CDR3 spans 12 amino acids. Germline CDR1 SEHNR, CDR2 FQNEAQ (reference sequence). CDR3 nucleotide sequence: TGTGCCAGCAGCCTTGGGACAGATCTGCTGTTTTTT. It translates to CASSLGTDLLFF.

This clone was counted once. The chain employs TRBV5-1 and TRBJ2-1; 9 nucleotides match TRBD2. CDR1 is SGHRS, CDR2 YFSETQ, per germline. The CDR3 contains 15 residues. The V segment lost 4 bases and the J segment 7 bases; nucleotides outside the gene matches: 9. CDR3 region: CASSVTSGLGNEQFF. For the CDR3, the DNA is TGCGCCAGCAGCGTCACTAGCGGGCTGGGGAATGAGCAGTTCTTC.

The rearrangement uses TRBV30 and TRBJ2-3; the D is unclear. V was clipped by 0 bases and J by 0 bases, with 10 bases between them. This CDR3 contains 15 residues. Germline V gene data show CDR1 as GTSNPN and CDR2 as SVGIG (reference sequence). The CDR3 protein is CAWSVGGTSTDTQYF. Here the CDR3 DNA reads TGTGCCTGGAGTGTTGGCGGTACTAGCACAGATACGCAGTATTTT.

This chain connects TRBV15 to TRBJ2-3, with 10 bases matching TRBD2. The CDR3 runs 15 residues. Germline V gene data show CDR1 as LNHNV and CDR2 as YYDKDF (reference sequence). V dropped 1 base and J dropped 4; count of bases not matched to a gene: 2. The CDR3 is CATSRGAGGPDTQYF. The CDR3 DNA sequence: TGTGCCACCAGCAGAGGAGCGGGAGGGCCAGATACGCAGTATTTT.

V usage is TRBV28 and J usage is TRBJ2-7; a possible D gene is TRBD1 (6 bases). Germline assignment: CDR1 MDHEN and CDR2 SYDVKM. There are 14 residues in the CDR3. The V and J ends lost 7 bases and 0 bases respectively, with 13 bases between them. The CDR3 here is CASTRQALSYEQYF. CDR3 bases: TGTGCCAGCACCCGACAGGCCCTCTCCTACGAGCAGTACTTC.

This clone was detected only once. The chain uses TRBV5-8 and TRBJ2-4; D is possibly TRBD1 (5 bases). The germline V and J ends were trimmed by 2 bases and 0 bases, with 6 bases remaining between them. Germline-derived CDR1 and CDR2 are SGHTS and YDEGEE. The CDR3 length is 14 residues. The CDR3 nucleotides read TGTGCCAGCAGCTTCCAGGGAGCCAAAAACATTCAGTACTTC. Its translation is CASSFQGAKNIQYF.

This clone has more than one count but fewer than ten. This chain links TRBV6-1 with TRBJ2-7; TRBD2 matches at 10 bases. The CDR3 is 17 amino acids. Germline V gene data show CDR1 as MNHNS and CDR2 as SASEGT. The V segment lost 2 bases and the J segment 9 bases; nucleotides outside the gene matches: 16. The CDR3 coding sequence is TGTGCCAGCAGTGAAAATTCTTATCGTAGCGGGAGGCCCCCGCAGTACTTC. Its translation: CASSENSYRSGRPPQYF.

This chain joins TRBV19 and TRBJ2-2; weak D call: TRBD2 (6 bases). This CDR3 has 14 residues. V was cut by 5 bases and J by 6 bases, with 13 bases left in between. Germline V CDR1 and CDR2: LNHDA, SQIVND (reference sequence). The CDR3 here is CASSGRVAAGELFF. The DNA of the CDR3 is TGTGCCAGTAGTGGCAGGGTAGCGGCCGGGGAGCTGTTTTTT.

The chain uses TRBV7-9 and TRBJ2-7; tentatively, D is TRBD1 (5 bases). Trimming removed 1 base at V and 3 bases at J, with 13 bases between. Germline V gene lookup returns CDR1 SEHNR and CDR2 FQNEAQ (reference sequence). This CDR3 comprises 15 residues. The CDR3 bases are TGTGCCAGCAGCTTAGGGGGCGCGATAGGCTACGAGCAGTACTTC. Residues: CASSLGGAIGYEQYF.

This chain connects TRBV2 to TRBJ2-3; 9 bases map to TRBD2. V gave up 0 bases and J gave up 2 bases; unmatched junction bases: 6. This CDR3 has 17 amino acids. CDR1 and CDR2 (germline): SNHLY, FYNNEI. Written as DNA, the CDR3 is TGTGCCAGCAGTGAAGCACCGAGCGGGGGGTTCACAGATACGCAGTATTTT. Protein: CASSEAPSGGFTDTQYF. Using reference TRBV2 and TRBJ2-3 for the parts outside the CDR3, the full variable domain is EPEVTQTPSHQVTQMGQEVILRCVPISNHLYFYWYRQILGQKVEFLVSFYNNEISEKSEIFDDQFSVERPDGSNFTLKIRSTKLEDSAMYFCASSEAPSGGFTDTQYFGPGTRLTVL.

The J gene is TRBJ2-2, the V gene TRBV18; D uncertain. The V gene lost 0 bases and the J gene lost 6 bases, with 11 bases spanning the gap. The CDR3 contains 15 residues. Germline values: CDR1 KGHSH, CDR2 LQKENI. The CDR3 is CASSPPKRSPGELFF. In DNA form, the CDR3 reads TGTGCCAGCTCACCACCGAAAAGGAGCCCCGGGGAGCTGTTTTTT.

The chain joins TRBV4-1 to TRBJ2-1; no firm D call. Trimming pared 0 bases from V and 8 bases from J, leaving 8 bases between. This CDR3 region has 13 residues. Germline CDR1 is MGHRA and CDR2 is YSYEKL. CDR3 bases: TGCGCCAGCAGCCAAGATCGGTTGGATGAGCAGTTCTTC. Amino acids: CASSQDRLDEQFF.

J is TRBJ2-3 and V is TRBV28, with 9 bases matching TRBD2. The trim removed 5 bases at V and 4 bases at J, leaving 10 bases unmatched. Germline-derived CDR1 and CDR2 are MDHEN and SYDVKM. The CDR3 totals 16 residues. Written as DNA, the CDR3 is TGTGCCAGCAGTGTAATAGCGGGAGAGGGTCCAGATACGCAGTATTTT. As protein: CASSVIAGEGPDTQYF.

This sequence joins TRBV5-1 and TRBJ1-5; D is possibly TRBD1 (5 bases). Trimming took 0 bases from V and 6 from J, leaving 7 bases between them. From germline, CDR1 is SGHRS and CDR2 YFSETQ. The CDR3 has 13 residues. The DNA for the CDR3 is TGCGCCAGCAGCTTGGGCCAGGGTCAGCCCCAGCATTTT. It translates to CASSLGQGQPQHF.

The genes are TRBV9 and TRBJ2-1; D unresolved. This CDR3 comprises 14 residues. Trimming took off 0 bases at V and 9 bases at J, with 13 bases between the two ends. The germline V gene encodes CDR1 SGDLS and CDR2 YYNGEE. The CDR3 region has the DNA TGTGCCAGCAGCGTAGGAGATTTGCAAATTGAGCAGTTCTTC. Translation: CASSVGDLQIEQFF.

The V gene is TRBV2, the J gene TRBJ2-7; D perhaps matches TRBD2 (5 bases). The germline V gene encodes CDR1 SNHLY and CDR2 FYNNEI. This CDR3 is built from 13 residues. V lost 8 bases, J lost 6 bases, and 17 bases lay in between. The CDR3 coding sequence is TGTGCCAGCCAATTTACGCGGGTAGGCGAGCAGTACTTC. Translation gives CASQFTRVGEQYF.

The sample holds a few counts of this clone. The chain has TRBV5-6 and TRBJ1-2, with 8 positions matching TRBD1. Trimming at V came to 6 bases and at J to 5 bases, leaving 12 bases not matched to a gene. Germline V gene lookup returns CDR1 SGHDT and CDR2 YYEEEE. The CDR3 spans 15 residues. The CDR3 loop reads CASIKRGQAWYGYTF. CDR3 in DNA: TGTGCCAGCATAAAACGGGGACAGGCCTGGTATGGCTACACCTTC.

The V and J genes are TRBV7-9 and TRBJ1-1; perhaps TRBD1 as D (6 bases). This CDR3 is built from 14 residues. Germline lookup yields CDR1 SEHNR and CDR2 FQNEAQ (reference sequence). Deletions cut 5 bases from V and 1 base from J, with 11 bases between. The CDR3 is CASSVGQQNTEAFF. The CDR3 DNA follows: TGTGCCAGCAGCGTAGGACAGCAGAACACTGAAGCTTTCTTT.

Within the sample, this clone is large (0.1 to 1%). The chain joins TRBV24-1 to TRBJ2-1, with 12 positions matching TRBD2. CDR1 is KGHDR and CDR2 is SFDVKD in the germline V gene. V trimming: 10 bases; J trimming: 6 bases; junction bases outside the gene matches: 9. The CDR3 extends over 15 amino acids. The CDR3 nucleotides are TGTGCCACTCAACTAGCGGGAGGAGGGGGCAATGAGCAGTTCTTC. It codes for CATQLAGGGGNEQFF.

The table lists this clone with a count of one. CDR3 loop: CASSSRLAAGTNEQFF. CDR3 nucleotides: TGTGCCAGCAGTTCCCGACTAGCGGCGGGGACCAATGAGCAGTTCTTC. The chain combines TRBV27 with TRBJ2-1; TRBD2 matches at 9 bases. The V and J ends lost 4 bases and 6 bases, in that order; junction bases with no gene match: 10. The CDR3 consists of 16 residues. CDR1 and CDR2 from the germline V gene are MNHEY and SMNVEV (reference sequence).

This clone showed up many times. The chain joins TRBV6-2 or TRBV6-3 to TRBJ2-1; 8 positions agree with TRBD2. Germline V lookup: CDR1 MNHEY, CDR2 SVGEGT. There are 16 residues in the CDR3. V trimming: 5 bases; J trimming: 5 bases; junction bases outside the gene matches: 11. In nucleotides, the CDR3 is TGTGCCAGCAGTAGGGCCCTAGCGGGCACCAACAATGAGCAGTTCTTC. This gives the protein CASSRALAGTNNEQFF.

The chain uses TRBV5-1 and TRBJ2-1; no firm D call. This CDR3 spans 15 amino acids. Per germline, CDR1 SGHRS and CDR2 YFSETQ. Trimming shortened V by 0 bases and J by 4 bases, and 11 bases separated the two germline ends. The CDR3 reads CASSLGVGFYNEQFF. The CDR3 DNA follows: TGCGCCAGCAGCTTGGGGGTCGGGTTTTACAATGAGCAGTTCTTC.

This clone was detected once. The chain employs TRBV7-8 and TRBJ2-2; TRBD2 might be the D (6 bases). Trimming shortened V by 8 bases and J by 5 bases, and 18 bases separated the two germline ends. The germline CDR1 and CDR2 sequences are SGHVS and FQNEAQ. This CDR3 has 15 amino acids. The CDR3 region has the DNA TGTGCCAGCCATGGGGGGAAGGTTAGAACCGGGGAGCTGTTTTTT. This codes for CASHGGKVRTGELFF.

The chain recombines TRBV28 with TRBJ2-1, with TRBD2 identical over 10 bases. The junction had 15 bases not matched to a gene; V was cut back by 6 bases and J by 7 bases. Germline assignment: CDR1 MDHEN and CDR2 SYDVKM. This CDR3 region has 17 residues. This CDR3 reads CASRPPGSGRAGNEQFF. The CDR3 region has the DNA TGTGCCAGCAGGCCCCCGGGGAGCGGGAGGGCCGGGAATGAGCAGTTCTTC.

This chain connects TRBV6-6 to TRBJ2-1, with TRBD2 matching 8 bases. This CDR3 is built from 16 residues. Germline values: CDR1 MNHNY, CDR2 SVGAGI (reference sequence). The J segment lost 8 bases and the V segment lost 2 bases, leaving 11 bases of the junction unmatched. CDR3 amino acids: CASSYPSSGSTYEQFF. The CDR3 nucleotides read TGTGCCAGCAGTTACCCTTCCAGCGGGAGTACCTATGAGCAGTTCTTC.